This TCR beta chain was recovered during a study of T cell changes during pregnancy in multiple sclerosis. As to this clone: Compared with germline, one end of the junction differs, possibly owing to a read error.

The CDR3 covers 14 residues. Germline V gene sequence: CDR1 MNHEY, CDR2 SVGAGI. Measured with immunoSEQ multiplex PCR; TCRdb has only the in-frame clones, and not every one. This table holds around 72,000 clones, just over 90% found once. The sample in question was CD4+ T cells from peripheral blood mononuclear cells, obtained before pregnancy. This chain uses TRBV6-5 with TRBJ1-5; D might be TRBD1 (6 bases). This clonotype was sampled from a female donor with multiple sclerosis, enrolled in a pregnancy study. CDR3 in amino acids: CASSNSGQNQPQHF. The CDR3, as DNA: TGTGCCAGCAGTAACTCAGGACAGAATCAGCCCCAGCATTTT.